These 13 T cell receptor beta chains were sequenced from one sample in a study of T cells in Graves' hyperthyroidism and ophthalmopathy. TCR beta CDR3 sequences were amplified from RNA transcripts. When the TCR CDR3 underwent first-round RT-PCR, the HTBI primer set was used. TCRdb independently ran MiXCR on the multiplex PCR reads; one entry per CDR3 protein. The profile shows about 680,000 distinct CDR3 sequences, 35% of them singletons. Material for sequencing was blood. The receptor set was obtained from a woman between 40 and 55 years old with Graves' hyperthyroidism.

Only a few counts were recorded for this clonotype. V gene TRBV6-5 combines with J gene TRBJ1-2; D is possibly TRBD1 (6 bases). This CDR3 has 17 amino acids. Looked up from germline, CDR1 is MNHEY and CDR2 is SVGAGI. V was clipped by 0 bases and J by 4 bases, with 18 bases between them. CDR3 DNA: TGTGCCAGCAGTTACTCGATATGGGACAACCGGCTCTATGGCTACACCTTC. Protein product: CASSYSIWDNRLYGYTF.

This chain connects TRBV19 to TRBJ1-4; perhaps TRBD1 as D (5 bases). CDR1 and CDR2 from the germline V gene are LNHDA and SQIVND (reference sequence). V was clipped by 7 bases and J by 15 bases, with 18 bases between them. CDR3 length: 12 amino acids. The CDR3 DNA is TGTGCCAGTATGGGTGCAGGGAAAAGTTTGTTTTTT. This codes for CASMGAGKSLFF.

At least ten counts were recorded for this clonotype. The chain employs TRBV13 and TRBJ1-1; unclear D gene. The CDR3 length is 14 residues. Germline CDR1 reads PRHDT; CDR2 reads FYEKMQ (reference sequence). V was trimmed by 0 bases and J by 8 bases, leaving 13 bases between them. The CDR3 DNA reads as TGTGCCAGCAGCTTAGGTCGTAATTTGGGGGAAGCTTTCTTT. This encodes CASSLGRNLGEAFF.

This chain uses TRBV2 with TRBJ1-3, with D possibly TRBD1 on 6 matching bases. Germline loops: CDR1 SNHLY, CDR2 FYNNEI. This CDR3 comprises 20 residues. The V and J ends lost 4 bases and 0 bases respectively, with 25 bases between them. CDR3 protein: CASSATPGQNTPFSGNTIYF. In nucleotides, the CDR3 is TGTGCCAGCAGTGCTACACCGGGACAAAACACCCCTTTCTCTGGAAACACCATATATTTT.

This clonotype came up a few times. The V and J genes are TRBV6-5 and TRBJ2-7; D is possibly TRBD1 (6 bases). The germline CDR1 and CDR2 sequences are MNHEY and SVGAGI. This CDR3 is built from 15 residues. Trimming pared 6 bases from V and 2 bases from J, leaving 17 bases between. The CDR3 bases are TGTGCCAGCAGCTATAATCAGGGGCCGACCTACGAGCAGTACTTC. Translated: CASSYNQGPTYEQYF.

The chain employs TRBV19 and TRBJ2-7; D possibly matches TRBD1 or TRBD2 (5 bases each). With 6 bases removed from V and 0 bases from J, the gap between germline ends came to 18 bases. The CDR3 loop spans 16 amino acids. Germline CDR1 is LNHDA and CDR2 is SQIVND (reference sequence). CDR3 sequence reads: CASRRSGPTSSYEQYF. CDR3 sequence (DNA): TGTGCCAGTAGACGATCGGGACCAACAAGCTCCTACGAGCAGTACTTC.

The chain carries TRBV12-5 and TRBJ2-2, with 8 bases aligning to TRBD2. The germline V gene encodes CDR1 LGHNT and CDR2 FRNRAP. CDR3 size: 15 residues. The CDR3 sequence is CASSLSRGAAGELFF. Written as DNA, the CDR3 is TGTGCCAGCAGTTTATCGCGGGGGGCCGCCGGGGAGCTGTTTTTT.

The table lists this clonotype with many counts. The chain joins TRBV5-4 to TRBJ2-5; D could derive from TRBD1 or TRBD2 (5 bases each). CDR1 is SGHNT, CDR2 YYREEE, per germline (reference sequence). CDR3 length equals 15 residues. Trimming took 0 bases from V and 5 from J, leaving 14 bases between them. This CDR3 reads CASSLVEGTGETQYF. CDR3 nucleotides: TGTGCCAGCAGCTTGGTAGAAGGGACGGGGGAGACCCAGTACTTC.

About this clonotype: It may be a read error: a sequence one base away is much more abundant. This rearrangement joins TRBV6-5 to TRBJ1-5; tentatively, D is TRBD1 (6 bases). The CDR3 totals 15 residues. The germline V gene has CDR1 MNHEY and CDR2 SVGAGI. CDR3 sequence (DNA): TGTGCCATCAGTTACAGGGCCGGAGGGAATCAGCCCCAGCATTTT. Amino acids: CAISYRAGGNQPQHF.

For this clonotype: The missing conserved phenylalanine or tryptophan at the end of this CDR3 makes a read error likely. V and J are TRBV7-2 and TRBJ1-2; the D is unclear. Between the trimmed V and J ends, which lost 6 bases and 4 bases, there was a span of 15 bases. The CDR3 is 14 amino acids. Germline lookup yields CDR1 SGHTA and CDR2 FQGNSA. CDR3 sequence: CASSLREGPYGYTL. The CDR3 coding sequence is TGTGCCAGCAGTTTACGGGAGGGCCCCTATGGCTACACCCTC.

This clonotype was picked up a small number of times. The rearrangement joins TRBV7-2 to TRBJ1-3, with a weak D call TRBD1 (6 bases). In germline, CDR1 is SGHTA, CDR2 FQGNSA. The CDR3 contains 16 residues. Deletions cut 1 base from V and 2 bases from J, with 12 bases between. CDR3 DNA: TGTGCCAGCAGCTTAGATGGTGGGACAACTGGAAACACCATATATTTT. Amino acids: CASSLDGGTTGNTIYF. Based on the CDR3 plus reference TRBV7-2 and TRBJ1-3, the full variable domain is GAGVSQSPSNKVTEKGKDVELRCDPISGHTALYWYRQSLGQGLEFLIYFQGNSAPDKSGLPSDRFSAERTGGSVSTLTIQRTQQEDSAVYLCASSLDGGTTGNTIYFGEGSWLTVV.

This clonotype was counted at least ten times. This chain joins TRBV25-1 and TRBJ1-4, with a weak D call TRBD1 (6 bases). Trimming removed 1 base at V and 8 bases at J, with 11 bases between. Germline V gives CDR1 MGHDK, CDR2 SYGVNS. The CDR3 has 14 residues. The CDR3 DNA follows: TGTGCCAGCAGTGAATCCGGGACACCGGAAAAACTGTTTTTT. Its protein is CASSESGTPEKLFF. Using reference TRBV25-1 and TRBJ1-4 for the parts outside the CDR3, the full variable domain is EADIYQTPRYLVIGTGKKITLECSQTMGHDKMYWYQQDPGMELHLIHYSYGVNSTEKGDLSSESTVSRIRTEHFPLTLESARPSHTSQYLCASSESGTPEKLFFGSGTQLSVL.

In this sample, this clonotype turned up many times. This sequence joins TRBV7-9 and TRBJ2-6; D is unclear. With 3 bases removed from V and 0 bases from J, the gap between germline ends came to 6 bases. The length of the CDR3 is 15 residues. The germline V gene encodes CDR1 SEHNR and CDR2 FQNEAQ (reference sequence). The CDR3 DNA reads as TGTGCCAGCAGCTTCTCCCCCTCTGGGGCCAACGTCCTGACTTTC. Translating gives CASSFSPSGANVLTF.